Reported below is one T cell receptor (beta chain). The sample comes from a study of metastatic and nonmetastatic thyroid tumors. Across the whole study: Across blood and tumor or nodule tissue, repertoires from malignant and benign thyroid patients were compared with one another.

V was pared by 3 bases and J by 1 base, with 9 bases between. The CDR3 loop spans 14 amino acids. The germline V gene encodes CDR1 MDHEN and CDR2 SYDVKM. Patients were all untreated before their thyroid surgery. Original data processing: Using the CDR3 differences seen across clinicopathological groups, the authors built a distant-metastasis classifier for papillary thyroid cancer, which was meant to discriminate distant-metastatic patients. TCRdb used MiXCR to call clones anew from the PCR reads. The V and J calls come from TCRdb's annotation, not from the publication. The sample records 9,500 to 15,000 clones, over 20% being singletons.

Material for sequencing was adjacent normal tissue. This TCR was sampled from a female donor with papillary thyroid cancer or a benign thyroid nodule (not recorded which). Some clones in this sample may be carry-over from other donors' samples. The gene calls are TRBV28 and TRBJ1-1; D gene ambiguous. The CDR3 sequence is CASSLGLTNTEAFF. In DNA form, the CDR3 reads TGTGCCAGCAGTTTGGGCCTTACGAACACTGAAGCTTTCTTT.